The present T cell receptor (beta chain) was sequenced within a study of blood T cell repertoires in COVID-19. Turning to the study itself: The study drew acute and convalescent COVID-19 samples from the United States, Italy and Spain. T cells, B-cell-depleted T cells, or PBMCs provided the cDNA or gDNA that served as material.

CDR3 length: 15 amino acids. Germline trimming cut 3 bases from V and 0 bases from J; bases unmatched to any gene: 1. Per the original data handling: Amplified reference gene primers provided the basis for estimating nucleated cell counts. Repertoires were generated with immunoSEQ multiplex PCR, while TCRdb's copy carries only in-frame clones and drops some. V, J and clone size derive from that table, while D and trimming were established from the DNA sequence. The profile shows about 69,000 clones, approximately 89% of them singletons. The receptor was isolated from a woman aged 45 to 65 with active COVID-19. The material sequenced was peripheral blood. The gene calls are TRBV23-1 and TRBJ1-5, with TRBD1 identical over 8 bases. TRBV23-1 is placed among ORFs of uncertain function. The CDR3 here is CASSHGQGSNQPQHF. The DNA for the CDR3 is TGCGCCAGCAGTCATGGACAGGGTAGCAATCAGCCCCAGCATTTT.